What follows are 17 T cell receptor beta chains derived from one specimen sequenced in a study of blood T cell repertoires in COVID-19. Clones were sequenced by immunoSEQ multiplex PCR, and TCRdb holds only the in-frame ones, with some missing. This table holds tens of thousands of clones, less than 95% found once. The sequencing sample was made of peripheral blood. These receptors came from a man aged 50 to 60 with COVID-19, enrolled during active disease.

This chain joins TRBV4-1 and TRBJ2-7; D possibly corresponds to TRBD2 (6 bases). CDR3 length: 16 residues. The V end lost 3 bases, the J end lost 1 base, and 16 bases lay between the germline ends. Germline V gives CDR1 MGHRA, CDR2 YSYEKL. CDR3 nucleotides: TGCGCCAGCAGCCAGAGCCTCGGGACTCCTTCCTACGAGCAGTACTTC. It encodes CASSQSLGTPSYEQYF.

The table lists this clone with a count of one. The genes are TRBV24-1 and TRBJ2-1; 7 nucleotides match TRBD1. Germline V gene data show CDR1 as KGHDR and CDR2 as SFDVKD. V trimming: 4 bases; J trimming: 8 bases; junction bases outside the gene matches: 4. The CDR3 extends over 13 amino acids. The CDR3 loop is CATSDPGQDEQFF. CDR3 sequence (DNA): TGTGCCACCAGTGACCCCGGACAGGATGAGCAGTTCTTC.

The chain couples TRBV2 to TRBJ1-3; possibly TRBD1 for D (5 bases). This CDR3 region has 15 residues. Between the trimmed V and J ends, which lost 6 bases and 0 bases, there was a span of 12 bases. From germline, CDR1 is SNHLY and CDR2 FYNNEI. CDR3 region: CASRGGGNSGNTIYF. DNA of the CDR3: TGTGCCAGCAGAGGCGGGGGGAACTCTGGAAACACCATATATTTT. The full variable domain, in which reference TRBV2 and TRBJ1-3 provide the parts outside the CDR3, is EPEVTQTPSHQVTQMGQEVILRCVPISNHLYFYWYRQILGQKVEFLVSFYNNEISEKSEIFDDQFSVERPDGSNFTLKIRSTKLEDSAMYFCASRGGGNSGNTIYFGEGSWLTVV.

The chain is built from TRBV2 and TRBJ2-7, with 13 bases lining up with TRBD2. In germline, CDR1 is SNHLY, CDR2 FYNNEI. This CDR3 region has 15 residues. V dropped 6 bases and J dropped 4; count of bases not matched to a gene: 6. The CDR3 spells CASRSLAGGAYEQYF. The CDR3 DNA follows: TGTGCCAGCAGGTCACTAGCGGGAGGGGCATACGAGCAGTACTTC.

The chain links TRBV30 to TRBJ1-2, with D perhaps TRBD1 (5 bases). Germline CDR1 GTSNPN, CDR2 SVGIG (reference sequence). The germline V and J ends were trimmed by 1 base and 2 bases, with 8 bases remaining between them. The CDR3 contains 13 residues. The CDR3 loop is CAWSGQINYGYTF. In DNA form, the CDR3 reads TGTGCCTGGAGTGGACAGATAAACTATGGCTACACCTTC. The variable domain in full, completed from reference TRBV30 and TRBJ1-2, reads SQTIHQWPATLVQPVGSPLSLECTVEGTSNPNLYWYRQAAGRGLQLLFYSVGIGQISSEVPQNLSASRPQDRQFILSSKKLLLSDSGFYLCAWSGQINYGYTFGSGTRLTVV.

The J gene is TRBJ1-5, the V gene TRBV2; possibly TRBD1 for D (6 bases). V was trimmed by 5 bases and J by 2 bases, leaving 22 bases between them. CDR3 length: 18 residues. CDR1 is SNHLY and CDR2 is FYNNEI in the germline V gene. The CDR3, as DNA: TGTGCCAGCAGTTTCACAGGGTACGGAAGTAGTGGCAATCAGCCCCAGCATTTT. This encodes CASSFTGYGSSGNQPQHF.

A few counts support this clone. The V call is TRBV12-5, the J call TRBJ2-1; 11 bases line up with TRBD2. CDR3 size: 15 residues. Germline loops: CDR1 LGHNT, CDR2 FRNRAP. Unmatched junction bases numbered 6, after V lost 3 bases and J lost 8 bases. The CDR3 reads CASGFLAGGVYEQFF. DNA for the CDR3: TGTGCTAGTGGTTTCCTAGCGGGGGGTGTGTATGAGCAGTTCTTC.

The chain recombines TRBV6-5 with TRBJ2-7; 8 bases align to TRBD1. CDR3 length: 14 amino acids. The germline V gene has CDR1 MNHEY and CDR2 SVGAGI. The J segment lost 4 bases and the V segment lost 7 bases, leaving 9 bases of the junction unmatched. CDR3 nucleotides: TGTGCCAGCATTGCGGACAGGGTTGGGTACGAGCAGTACTTC. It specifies CASIADRVGYEQYF.

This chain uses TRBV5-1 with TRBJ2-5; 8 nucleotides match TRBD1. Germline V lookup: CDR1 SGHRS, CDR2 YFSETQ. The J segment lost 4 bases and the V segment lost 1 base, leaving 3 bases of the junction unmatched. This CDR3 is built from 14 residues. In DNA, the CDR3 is TGCGCCAGCAGCTTGATACAGGGGGGAGAGACCCAGTACTTC. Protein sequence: CASSLIQGGETQYF. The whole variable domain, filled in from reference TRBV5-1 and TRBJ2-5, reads KAGVTQTPRYLIKTRGQQVTLSCSPISGHRSVSWYQQTPGQGLQFLFEYFSETQRNKGNFPGRFSGRQFSNSRSEMNVSTLELGDSALYLCASSLIQGGETQYFGPGTRLLVL.

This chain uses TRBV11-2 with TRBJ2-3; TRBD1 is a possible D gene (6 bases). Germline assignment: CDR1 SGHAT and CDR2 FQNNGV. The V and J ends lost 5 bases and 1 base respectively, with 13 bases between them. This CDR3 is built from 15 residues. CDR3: CASSPRAGGTDTQYF. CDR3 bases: TGTGCCAGCAGCCCCCGGGCAGGGGGCACAGATACGCAGTATTTT. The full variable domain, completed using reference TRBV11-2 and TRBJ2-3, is EAGVAQSPRYKIIEKRQSVAFWCNPISGHATLYWYQQILGQGPKLLIQFQNNGVVDDSQLPKDRFSAERLKGVDSTLKIQPAKLEDSAVYLCASSPRAGGTDTQYFGPGTRLTVL.

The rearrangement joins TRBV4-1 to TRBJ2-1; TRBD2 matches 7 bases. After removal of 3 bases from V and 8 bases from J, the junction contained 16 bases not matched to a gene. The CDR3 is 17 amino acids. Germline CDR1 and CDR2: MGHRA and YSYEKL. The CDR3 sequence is CASSHVLQGPRGDEQFF. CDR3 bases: TGCGCCAGCAGCCATGTCCTCCAGGGACCCCGGGGGGATGAGCAGTTCTTC.

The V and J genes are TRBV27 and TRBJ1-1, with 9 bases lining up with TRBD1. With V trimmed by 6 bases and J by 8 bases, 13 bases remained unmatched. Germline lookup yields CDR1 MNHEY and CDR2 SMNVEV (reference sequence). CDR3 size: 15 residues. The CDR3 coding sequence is TGTGCCAGCAGACGCAAAACAGGGGGCTGGTCCGAAGCTTTCTTT. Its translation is CASRRKTGGWSEAFF.

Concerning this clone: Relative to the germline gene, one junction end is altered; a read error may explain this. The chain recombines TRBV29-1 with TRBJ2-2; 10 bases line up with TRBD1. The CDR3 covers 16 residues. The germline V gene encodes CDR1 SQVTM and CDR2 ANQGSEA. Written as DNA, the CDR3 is TGCAGCGTTGAAGAACGGACAGGGGGAGAAGCGGGAGCAACGACTTTT. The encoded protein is CSVEERTGGEAGATTF.

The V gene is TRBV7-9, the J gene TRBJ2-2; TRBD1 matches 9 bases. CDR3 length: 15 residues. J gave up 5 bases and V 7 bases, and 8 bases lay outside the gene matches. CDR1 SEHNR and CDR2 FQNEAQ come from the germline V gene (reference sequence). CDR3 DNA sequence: TGTGCCAGCAACTTTGGGACAGGGTGGACCGGGGAGCTGTTTTTT. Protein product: CASNFGTGWTGELFF.

Written as DNA, the CDR3 is TGCAGTGCCACACAGGCCTACGAGCAGTACTTC. It translates to CSATQAYEQYF. The chain links TRBV20-1 to TRBJ2-7; possibly TRBD1 for D (5 bases). The germline gives CDR1 DFQATT, CDR2 SNEGSKA (reference sequence). The CDR3 length is 11 residues. Trimming cost V 6 bases and J 2 bases, with 8 bases left between them.

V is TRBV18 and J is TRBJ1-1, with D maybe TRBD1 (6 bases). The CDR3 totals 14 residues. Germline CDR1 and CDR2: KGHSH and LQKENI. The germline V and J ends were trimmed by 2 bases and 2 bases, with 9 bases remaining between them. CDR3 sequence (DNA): TGTGCCAGCTCACCATTGGACAGAAACACTGAAGCTTTCTTT. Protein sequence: CASSPLDRNTEAFF.

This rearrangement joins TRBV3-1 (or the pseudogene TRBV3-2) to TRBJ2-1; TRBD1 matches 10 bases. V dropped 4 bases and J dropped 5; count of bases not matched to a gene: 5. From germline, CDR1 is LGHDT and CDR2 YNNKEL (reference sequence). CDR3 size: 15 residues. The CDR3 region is CASSLGTGVDNEQFF. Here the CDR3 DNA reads TGTGCCAGCAGCCTAGGGACAGGGGTGGACAATGAGCAGTTCTTC.